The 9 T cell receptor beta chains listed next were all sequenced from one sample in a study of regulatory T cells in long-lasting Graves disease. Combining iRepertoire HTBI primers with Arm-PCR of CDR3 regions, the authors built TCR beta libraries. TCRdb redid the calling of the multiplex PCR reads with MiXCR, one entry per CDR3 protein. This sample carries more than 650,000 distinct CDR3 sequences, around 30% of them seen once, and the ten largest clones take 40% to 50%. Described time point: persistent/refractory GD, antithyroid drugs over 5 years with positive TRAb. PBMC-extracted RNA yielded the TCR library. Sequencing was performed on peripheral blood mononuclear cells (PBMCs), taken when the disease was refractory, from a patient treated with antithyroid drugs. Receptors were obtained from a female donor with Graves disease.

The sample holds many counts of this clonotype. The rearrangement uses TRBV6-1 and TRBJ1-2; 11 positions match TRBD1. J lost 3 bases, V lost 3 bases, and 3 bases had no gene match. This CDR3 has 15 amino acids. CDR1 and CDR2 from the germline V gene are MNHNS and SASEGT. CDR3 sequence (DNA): TGTGCCAGCAGTGAGGACAGGGGGCGCGACTATGGCTACACCTTC. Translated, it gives CASSEDRGRDYGYTF.

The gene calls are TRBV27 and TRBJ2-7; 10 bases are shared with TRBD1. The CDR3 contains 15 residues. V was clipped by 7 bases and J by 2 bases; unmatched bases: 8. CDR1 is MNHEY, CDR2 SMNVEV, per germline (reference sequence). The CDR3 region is CASKGIGQGAYEQYF. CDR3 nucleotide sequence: TGTGCCAGCAAAGGTATAGGACAGGGGGCCTACGAGCAGTACTTC.

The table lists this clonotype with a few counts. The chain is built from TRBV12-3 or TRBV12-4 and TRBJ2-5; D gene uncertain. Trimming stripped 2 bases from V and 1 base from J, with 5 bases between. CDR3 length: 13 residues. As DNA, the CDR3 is TGTGCCAGCAGTTTACGGGCCCAAGAGACCCAGTACTTC. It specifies CASSLRAQETQYF.

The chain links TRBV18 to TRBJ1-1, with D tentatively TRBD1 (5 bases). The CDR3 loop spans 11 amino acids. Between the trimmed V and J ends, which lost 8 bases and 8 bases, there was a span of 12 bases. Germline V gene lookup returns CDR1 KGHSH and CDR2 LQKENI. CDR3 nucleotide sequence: TGTGCCAGCGACCGGGACGGCGAAGCTTTCTTT. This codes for CASDRDGEAFF.

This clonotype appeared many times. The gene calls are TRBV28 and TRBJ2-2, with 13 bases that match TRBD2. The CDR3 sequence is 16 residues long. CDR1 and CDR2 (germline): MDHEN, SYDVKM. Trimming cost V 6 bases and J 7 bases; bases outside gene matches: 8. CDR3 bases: TGTGCCAGCAGCCCCGGACTAGCGGGAGCCCACGGGGAGCTGTTTTTT. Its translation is CASSPGLAGAHGELFF.

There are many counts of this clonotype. The CDR3 sequence: CSARSPAQGEEKLFF. The CDR3 region has the DNA TGCAGTGCTAGGAGTCCGGCACAGGGAGAGGAAAAACTGTTTTTT. The chain uses TRBV20-1 and TRBJ1-4; TRBD1 is a possible D gene (6 bases). Looked up from germline, CDR1 is DFQATT and CDR2 is SNEGSKA (reference sequence). Trimming removed 3 bases at V and 8 bases at J, with 19 bases between. There are 15 residues in the CDR3.

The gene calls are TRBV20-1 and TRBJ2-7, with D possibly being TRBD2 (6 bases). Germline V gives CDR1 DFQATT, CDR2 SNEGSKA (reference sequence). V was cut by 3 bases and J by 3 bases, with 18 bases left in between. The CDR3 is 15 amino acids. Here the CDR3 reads CSASGHGGAGYEQYF. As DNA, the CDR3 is TGCAGTGCTAGCGGACATGGAGGGGCTGGCTACGAGCAGTACTTC.

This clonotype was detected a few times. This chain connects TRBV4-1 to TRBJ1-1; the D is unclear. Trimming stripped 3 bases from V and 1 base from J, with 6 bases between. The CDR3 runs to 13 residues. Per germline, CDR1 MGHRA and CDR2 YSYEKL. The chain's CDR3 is CASSHWSNTEAFF. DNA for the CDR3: TGCGCCAGCAGCCATTGGTCGAACACTGAAGCTTTCTTT.

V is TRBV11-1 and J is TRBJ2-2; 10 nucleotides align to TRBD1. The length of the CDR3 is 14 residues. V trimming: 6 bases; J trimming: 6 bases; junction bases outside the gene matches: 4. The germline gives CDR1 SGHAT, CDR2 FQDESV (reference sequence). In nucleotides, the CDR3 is TGTGCCAGCAGAGATGGACAGGGGGCCGGGGAGCTGTTTTTT. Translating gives CASRDGQGAGELFF.